This T cell receptor (beta chain) came from a study of HIV-infected patients and healthy controls. General observations from the study: In healthy controls, MAIT alpha CDR3s were common; in HIV+ repertoires, severely depleted.

Ten or more counts support this clonotype. What it binds is not known. All unsorted peripheral T cells were captured because whole blood was used without fractionation. About 550 ng RNA was reverse transcribed with alpha and beta constant-region primers. Using multiplexing indices, alpha and beta chain libraries were generated apart by chain-specific third strand synthesis. The library had 12-nucleotide molecular identifiers formed by two random hexamers joined together. TCRdb fed the 5' RACE reads into MiXCR, producing one record per CDR3 protein. The data contain approximately 9,700 distinct CDR3 sequences, about 5% of them singletons. The CDR3 extends over 12 amino acids. Germline V gene sequence: CDR1 MDHEN, CDR2 SYDVKM. Trimming took 2 bases from V and 8 from J, leaving 9 bases between them.

The chain is built from TRBV28 and TRBJ1-1; no firm D call. Source: blood, taken before antiretroviral therapy. The receptor was isolated from an adult with HIV infection. This CDR3 is CASSLVPREAFF. In DNA form, the CDR3 reads TGTGCCAGCAGTTTAGTTCCCCGGGAAGCTTTCTTT.